Below are 29 T cell receptor beta chains sequenced from a single sample in a study of cytomegalovirus exposure and HLA in healthy donors (dated by TCRdb to about 2017). Library preparation employed the immunoSEQ multiplex PCR assay. For the multiplex PCR, a mixture combining 60 forward primers for TCR Vbeta segments and 13 reverse primers for TCR Jbeta segments was used. This immuneACCESS table, as held by TCRdb, lists in-frame sequences with V and J called but not all clones. Of the missing ones, under half trace to an unresolved V gene in checked studies; the others have no known cause. Across this sample there are over 150,000 clones, with roughly 76% seen only once. The ten largest clones represent roughly 13% of the sample. The sample consisted of PBMCs. The receptors stem from a woman aged 45-65 years in good health and CMV-seronegative.

This clone has just one count. CDR3 sequence (DNA): TGTGCCAGCAGCTTAGAATCAGCGAGTGAAGCTTTCTTT. Translating gives CASSLESASEAFF. The chain joins TRBV7-9 to TRBJ1-1; D uncertain. CDR1 and CDR2 from the germline V gene are SEHNR and FQNEAQ (reference sequence). V lost 1 base to trimming and J lost 7 bases, with 10 bases between them. The CDR3 is made up of 13 amino acids.

DNA for the CDR3: TGTGCCAGCAGTTACTCGATTTCCCGAGCCCTAAACATTCAGTACTTC. Amino acid sequence: CASSYSISRALNIQYF. This chain links TRBV6-5 with TRBJ2-4; D is uncertain. V lost 0 bases and J 6 bases, leaving 15 bases between the germline ends. Germline CDR1 MNHEY, CDR2 SVGAGI. The CDR3 totals 16 residues.

The chain couples TRBV9 to TRBJ2-6; D is unclear. Trimming cost V 3 bases and J 0 bases, with 16 bases left between them. The V gene's germline CDR1 is SGDLS and CDR2 YYNGEE. The length of the CDR3 is 18 residues. In DNA form, the CDR3 reads TGTGCCAGCAGCGGGAGTGTGGCAGACCACTCTGGGGCCAACGTCCTGACTTTC. It translates to CASSGSVADHSGANVLTF. The complete variable domain, with remaining parts taken from reference TRBV9 and TRBJ2-6, reads DSGVTQTPKHLITATGQRVTLRCSPRSGDLSVYWYQQSLDQGLQFLIQYYNGEERAKGNILERFSAQQFPDLHSELNLSSLELGDSALYFCASSGSVADHSGANVLTFGAGSRLTVL.

The chain uses TRBV25-1 and TRBJ1-2; the match to TRBD1 covers 7 bases. CDR1 is MGHDK, CDR2 SYGVNS, per germline. The CDR3 length is 15 residues. Germline trimming cut 2 bases from V and 7 bases from J; bases unmatched to any gene: 10. The CDR3 nucleotides read TGTGCCAGCAGTGAACCCGACAGGGCTGGGCCTGGCTACACCTTC. Its protein is CASSEPDRAGPGYTF.

A few counts support this clone. The rearrangement joins TRBV7-2 to TRBJ2-4, with D maybe TRBD2 (6 bases). The V end was cut by 7 bases, the J end by 5 bases, with 12 bases between. Per the germline V gene, CDR1 is SGHTA and CDR2 is FQGNSA. This CDR3 has 13 amino acids. The CDR3 DNA reads as TGTGCCAGCACTTTTTCGGGGGAAAACATTCAGTACTTC. It yields the protein CASTFSGENIQYF.

The gene calls are TRBV9 and TRBJ2-2; D not resolved. The germline gives CDR1 SGDLS, CDR2 YYNGEE. This CDR3 is built from 13 residues. V lost 6 bases and J lost 7, with 13 bases in between. The CDR3 region is CASTSHSGGELFF. CDR3 in DNA: TGTGCCAGCACCAGTCACAGTGGCGGGGAGCTGTTTTTT.

About this clone: The sample has other DNA sequences that encode this CDR3 too. This chain links TRBV2 with TRBJ1-2; D call uncertain. Germline lookup yields CDR1 SNHLY and CDR2 FYNNEI. Trimming stripped 0 bases from V and 8 bases from J, with 19 bases between. The CDR3 covers 16 residues. The CDR3 spells CASSEALRGGGGGYTF. For the CDR3, the DNA is TGTGCCAGCAGTGAAGCGCTTCGTGGCGGTGGAGGAGGCTACACCTTC.

The chain couples TRBV9 to TRBJ2-5; 7 bases are shared with TRBD2. The length of the CDR3 is 14 residues. The germline gives CDR1 SGDLS, CDR2 YYNGEE. V was clipped by 4 bases and J by 7 bases; unmatched bases: 10. The chain's CDR3 is CASSPSGWGGTQYF. DNA for the CDR3: TGTGCCAGCAGCCCATCCGGGTGGGGGGGGACCCAGTACTTC.

The V and J genes are TRBV27 and TRBJ2-1; TRBD2 might be the D (5 bases). The CDR3 has 15 residues. In germline, CDR1 is MNHEY, CDR2 SMNVEV (reference sequence). The V end was cut by 7 bases, the J end by 4 bases, with 17 bases between. The CDR3 is CASNFGGLGYNEQFF. As DNA, the CDR3 is TGTGCCAGCAATTTCGGCGGGCTGGGTTACAATGAGCAGTTCTTC.

A few counts support this clone. V gene TRBV7-9 combines with J gene TRBJ2-1, with 7 bases that match TRBD2. The J segment lost 6 bases and the V segment lost 0 bases, leaving 5 bases of the junction unmatched. The CDR3 runs to 15 residues. Germline V gene sequence: CDR1 SEHNR, CDR2 FQNEAQ (reference sequence). This chain's CDR3 is CASSLAGGGPNEQFF. Here the CDR3 DNA reads TGTGCCAGCAGCTTAGCGGGGGGGGGTCCCAATGAGCAGTTCTTC.

The chain uses TRBV2 and TRBJ1-6; TRBD1 aligns across 9 bases. Germline CDR1 is SNHLY and CDR2 is FYNNEI. V gave up 6 bases and J gave up 5 bases; unmatched junction bases: 8. This CDR3 has 16 residues. CDR3 loop: CASRRDREGNNSPLHF. The CDR3 bases are TGTGCCAGCAGACGGGACAGGGAGGGGAATAATTCACCCCTCCACTTT.

The chain couples TRBV9 to TRBJ2-5, with D possibly being TRBD1 (6 bases). Trimming took 0 bases from V and 5 from J, leaving 20 bases between them. The CDR3 runs 17 residues. Germline lookup yields CDR1 SGDLS and CDR2 YYNGEE. The CDR3: CASSVAPRPIRGETQYF. In DNA form, the CDR3 reads TGTGCCAGCAGCGTAGCTCCCCGCCCCATCAGGGGCGAGACCCAGTACTTC.

This chain links TRBV7-9 with TRBJ1-2, with D possibly being TRBD1 (6 bases). The CDR3 consists of 14 residues. V lost 0 bases and J lost 5, with 10 bases in between. Germline CDR1 is SEHNR and CDR2 is FQNEAQ (reference sequence). For the CDR3, the DNA is TGTGCCAGCAGCTTAGCTGGGGGCTGGTATGGCTACACCTTC. It translates to CASSLAGGWYGYTF.

The chain has TRBV29-1 and TRBJ1-4; D is possibly TRBD1 (5 bases). V lost 2 bases and J lost 1, with 5 bases in between. This CDR3 spans 13 amino acids. Looked up from germline, CDR1 is SQVTM and CDR2 is ANQGSEA. The CDR3 DNA reads as TGCAGCGTTGAAAGGGGAACTAATGAAAAACTGTTTTTT. Its translation: CSVERGTNEKLFF.

This clone was observed a single time. The chain carries TRBV7-9 and TRBJ1-3; 9 bases agree with TRBD1. The CDR3 has 14 amino acids. V gave up 5 bases and J gave up 8 bases; unmatched junction bases: 7. CDR1 is SEHNR and CDR2 is FQNEAQ in the germline V gene (reference sequence). The CDR3 here is CASSRGQGKDTIYF. For the CDR3, the DNA is TGTGCCAGCAGCCGTGGACAGGGGAAGGACACCATATATTTT.

This clone showed up just once. The chain couples TRBV7-8 to TRBJ2-2; 8 nucleotides align to TRBD1. CDR1 and CDR2 (germline): SGHVS, FQNEAQ. With 5 bases clipped from V and 1 base from J, the junction kept 9 bases outside the gene matches. There are 17 residues in the CDR3. The CDR3 DNA sequence: TGTGCCAGCAGCCCAAACTCCGGGACAGGGAACACCGGGGAGCTGTTTTTT. It specifies CASSPNSGTGNTGELFF.

The genes are TRBV11-2 and TRBJ1-2, with 8 bases fitting TRBD1. The CDR3 sequence is 13 residues long. The V and J ends lost 4 bases and 5 bases, in that order; junction bases with no gene match: 3. In germline, CDR1 is SGHAT, CDR2 FQNNGV. Written as DNA, the CDR3 is TGTGCCAGCAGCTCGACAGGGGAGTATGGCTACACCTTC. Encoded protein: CASSSTGEYGYTF.

This chain joins TRBV7-2 and TRBJ1-1; 7 bases agree with TRBD1. The CDR3 has 15 amino acids. V was clipped by 1 base and J by 3 bases; unmatched bases: 5. The V gene's germline CDR1 is SGHTA and CDR2 FQGNSA. CDR3 loop: CASSLEGRGYTEAFF. The CDR3 region has the DNA TGTGCCAGCAGCTTAGAGGGCAGGGGGTACACTGAAGCTTTCTTT.

V is TRBV7-8 and J is TRBJ2-7; D may be TRBD2 (6 bases). Per the germline V gene, CDR1 is SGHVS and CDR2 is FQNEAQ. Trimming shortened V by 2 bases and J by 7 bases, and 12 bases separated the two germline ends. This CDR3 contains 13 residues. CDR3 bases: TGTGCCAGCAGCTTAAAGCGGGCAGGGGAGCAGTACTTC. Translating it yields CASSLKRAGEQYF. Variable domain in full (rest from reference TRBV7-8 and TRBJ2-7): GAGVSQSPRYKVAKRGQDVALRCDPISGHVSLFWYQQALGQGPEFLTYFQNEAQLDKSGLPSDRFFAERPEGSVSTLKIQRTQQEDSAVYLCASSLKRAGEQYFGPGTRLTVT.

The DNA of the CDR3 is TGTGCCAGCAGCCCACGGGAGGGTTTGAACACTGAAGCTTTCTTT. Its translation: CASSPREGLNTEAFF. V and J are TRBV7-6 and TRBJ1-1; no clear D. V was shortened by 5 bases and J by 0 bases, with 13 bases between the two germline ends. The germline V gene encodes CDR1 SGHVS and CDR2 FNYEAQ. The CDR3 is made up of 15 amino acids.

The V call is TRBV29-1, the J call TRBJ2-3; 14 nucleotides line up with TRBD2. In germline, CDR1 is SQVTM, CDR2 ANQGSEA. V was clipped by 3 bases and J by 5 bases; unmatched bases: 4. CDR3 length: 15 residues. This CDR3 is CSVETSGGGGDTQYF. CDR3 bases: TGCAGCGTTGAGACTAGCGGGGGGGGTGGAGATACGCAGTATTTT.

The gene calls are TRBV27 and TRBJ1-4; TRBD1 matches 9 bases. Germline CDR1 is MNHEY and CDR2 is SMNVEV (reference sequence). This CDR3 is built from 15 residues. J lost 8 bases, V lost 6 bases, and 10 bases had no gene match. This chain's CDR3 is CASSNRGQENEKLFF. CDR3 nucleotide sequence: TGTGCCAGCAGCAACAGGGGGCAGGAAAACGAAAAACTGTTTTTT.

The genes are TRBV7-8 and TRBJ1-5; D is ambiguous. CDR3 length: 15 residues. Between the trimmed V and J ends, which lost 4 bases and 7 bases, there was a span of 17 bases. The germline CDR1 and CDR2 sequences are SGHVS and FQNEAQ. Here the CDR3 DNA reads TGTGCCAGCAGCTCCTCCGGGTCAAACCAACAGCCCCAGCATTTT. Protein: CASSSSGSNQQPQHF.

A few counts support this clone. This sequence joins TRBV9 and TRBJ2-5; TRBD2 agrees at 7 bases. V gave up 3 bases and J gave up 2 bases; unmatched junction bases: 7. CDR1 and CDR2 (germline): SGDLS, YYNGEE. The CDR3 has 15 amino acids. The CDR3 spells CASSGRDYAQETQYF. In nucleotides, the CDR3 is TGTGCCAGCAGCGGCCGGGACTACGCACAAGAGACCCAGTACTTC.

Concerning this clone: The CDR3 does not end in the conserved phenylalanine or tryptophan, so this is likely a read error. This sequence joins TRBV7-2 and TRBJ1-5; 8 nucleotides line up with TRBD1. From germline, CDR1 is SGHTA and CDR2 FQGNSA. V trimming: 5 bases; J trimming: 2 bases; junction bases outside the gene matches: 8. The CDR3 runs to 16 residues. The CDR3: CASSHTDRGGNQPQHL. The CDR3, as DNA: TGTGCCAGCAGCCATACCGACAGGGGAGGCAATCAGCCCCAGCATCTT.

The J gene is TRBJ1-2, the V gene TRBV19, with D possibly TRBD1 on 6 matching bases. The CDR3 loop spans 14 amino acids. The V gene's germline CDR1 is LNHDA and CDR2 SQIVND (reference sequence). V gave up 6 bases and J gave up 4 bases, with 15 bases separating them. The DNA for the CDR3 is TGTGCCAGTAGGCCCATCGGGGGGCCCTATGGCTACACCTTC. Translation gives CASRPIGGPYGYTF.

The chain recombines TRBV27 with TRBJ1-5; D is uncertain. V was clipped by 5 bases and J by 1 base, with 12 bases between them. This CDR3 comprises 15 residues. Germline CDR1 and CDR2: MNHEY and SMNVEV (reference sequence). DNA for the CDR3: TGTGCCAGCAGTCGCCGGGAGGGAAGCAATCAGCCCCAGCATTTT. Translating gives CASSRREGSNQPQHF.

This clone was recorded once. V and J are TRBV7-6 and TRBJ2-7; D is perhaps TRBD1 (5 bases). The germline V gene has CDR1 SGHVS and CDR2 FNYEAQ. CDR3 size: 14 residues. V gave up 0 bases and J gave up 3 bases, with 9 bases separating them. This chain's CDR3 is CASSLADSVYEQYF. The CDR3 DNA is TGTGCCAGCAGCTTAGCAGACAGCGTCTACGAGCAGTACTTC.

The V gene is TRBV7-8, the J gene TRBJ2-7; 10 bases agree with TRBD1. Germline values: CDR1 SGHVS, CDR2 FQNEAQ. The CDR3 loop spans 15 amino acids. Germline trimming cut 5 bases from V and 1 base from J; bases unmatched to any gene: 5. The CDR3 region is CASSRDRGGSYEQYF. CDR3 in DNA: TGTGCCAGCAGCCGGGACAGGGGTGGTTCCTACGAGCAGTACTTC.